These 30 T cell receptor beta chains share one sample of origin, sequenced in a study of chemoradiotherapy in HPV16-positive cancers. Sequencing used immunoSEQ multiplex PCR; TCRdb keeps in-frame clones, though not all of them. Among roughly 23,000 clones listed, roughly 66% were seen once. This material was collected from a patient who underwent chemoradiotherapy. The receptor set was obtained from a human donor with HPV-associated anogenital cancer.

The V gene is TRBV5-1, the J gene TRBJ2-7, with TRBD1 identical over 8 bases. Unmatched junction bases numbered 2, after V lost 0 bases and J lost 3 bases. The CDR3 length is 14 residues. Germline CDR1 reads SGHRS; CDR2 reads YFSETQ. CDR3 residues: CASSLDGTGYEQYF. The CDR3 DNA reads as TGCGCCAGCAGCTTGGACGGGACAGGCTACGAGCAGTACTTC.

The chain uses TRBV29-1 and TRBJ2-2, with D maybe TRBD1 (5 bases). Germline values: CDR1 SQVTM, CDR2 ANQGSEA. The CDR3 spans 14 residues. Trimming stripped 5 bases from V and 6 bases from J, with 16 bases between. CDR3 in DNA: TGCAGCGTTAGGGGCCCGAAAACCGCCGGGGAGCTGTTTTTT. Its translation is CSVRGPKTAGELFF.

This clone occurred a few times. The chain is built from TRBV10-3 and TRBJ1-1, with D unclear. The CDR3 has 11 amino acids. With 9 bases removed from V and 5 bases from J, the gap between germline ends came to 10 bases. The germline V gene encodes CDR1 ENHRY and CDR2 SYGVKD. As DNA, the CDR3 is TGTGCCATGAGCAGTGGGACTGAAGCTTTCTTT. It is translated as CAMSSGTEAFF.

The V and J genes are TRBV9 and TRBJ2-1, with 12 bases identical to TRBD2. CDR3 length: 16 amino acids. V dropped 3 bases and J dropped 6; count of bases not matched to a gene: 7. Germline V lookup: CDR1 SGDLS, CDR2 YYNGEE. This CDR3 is CASSATTGLAGNEQFF. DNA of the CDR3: TGTGCCAGCAGCGCCACGACGGGACTAGCGGGCAATGAGCAGTTCTTC.

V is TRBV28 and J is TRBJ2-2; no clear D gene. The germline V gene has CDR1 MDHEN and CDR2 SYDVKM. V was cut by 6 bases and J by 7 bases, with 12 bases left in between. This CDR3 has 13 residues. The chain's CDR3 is CASSPRWGGELFF. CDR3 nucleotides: TGTGCCAGCAGCCCGCGGTGGGGCGGGGAGCTGTTTTTT.

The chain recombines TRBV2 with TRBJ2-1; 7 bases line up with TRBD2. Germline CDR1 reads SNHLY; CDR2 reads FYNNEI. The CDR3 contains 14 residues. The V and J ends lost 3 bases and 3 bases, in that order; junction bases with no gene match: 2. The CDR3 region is CASSDKRGYNEQFF. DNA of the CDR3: TGTGCCAGCAGTGACAAGCGGGGCTACAATGAGCAGTTCTTC.

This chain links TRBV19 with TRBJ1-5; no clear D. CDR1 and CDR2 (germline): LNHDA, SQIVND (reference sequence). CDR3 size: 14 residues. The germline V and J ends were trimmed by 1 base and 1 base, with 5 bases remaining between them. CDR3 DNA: TGTGCCAGTAGTATAGTTCAAAGCAATCAGCCCCAGCATTTT. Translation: CASSIVQSNQPQHF.

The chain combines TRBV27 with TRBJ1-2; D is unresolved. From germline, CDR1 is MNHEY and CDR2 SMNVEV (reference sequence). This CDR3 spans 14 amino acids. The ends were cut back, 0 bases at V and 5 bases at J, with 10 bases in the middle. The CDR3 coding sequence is TGTGCCAGCAGTTTATCTGCCAGCGGTTATGGCTACACCTTC. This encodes CASSLSASGYGYTF.

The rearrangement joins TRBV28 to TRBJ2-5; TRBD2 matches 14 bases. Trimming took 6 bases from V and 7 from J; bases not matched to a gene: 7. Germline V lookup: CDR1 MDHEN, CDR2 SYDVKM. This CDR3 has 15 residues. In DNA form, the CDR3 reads TGTGCCAGCAGCCCCAGACTAGCGGGGGGGTGGACCCAGTACTTC. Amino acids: CASSPRLAGGWTQYF.

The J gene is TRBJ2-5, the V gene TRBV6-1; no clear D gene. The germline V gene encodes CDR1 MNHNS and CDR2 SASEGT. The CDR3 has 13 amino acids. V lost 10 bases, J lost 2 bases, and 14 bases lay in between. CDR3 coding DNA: TGTGCCAACCGACCTAATAATCAAGAGACCCAGTACTTC. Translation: CANRPNNQETQYF.

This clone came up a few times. This chain's CDR3 is CASSLRGAPEAFF. In nucleotides, the CDR3 is TGTGCCAGCAGTTTACGGGGGGCCCCTGAAGCTTTCTTT. The chain is built from TRBV27 and TRBJ1-1; a weak D match, TRBD1 (6 bases). Trimming removed 2 bases from V and 6 bases from J, with 10 bases in between. The CDR3 runs to 13 residues. The V gene's germline CDR1 is MNHEY and CDR2 SMNVEV (reference sequence).

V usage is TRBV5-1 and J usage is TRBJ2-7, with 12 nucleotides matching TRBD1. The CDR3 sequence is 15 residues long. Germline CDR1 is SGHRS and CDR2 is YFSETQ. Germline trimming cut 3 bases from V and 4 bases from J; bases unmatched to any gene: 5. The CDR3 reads CASSWGQGALYEQYF. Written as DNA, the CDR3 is TGCGCCAGCAGCTGGGGACAGGGGGCGTTGTACGAGCAGTACTTC.

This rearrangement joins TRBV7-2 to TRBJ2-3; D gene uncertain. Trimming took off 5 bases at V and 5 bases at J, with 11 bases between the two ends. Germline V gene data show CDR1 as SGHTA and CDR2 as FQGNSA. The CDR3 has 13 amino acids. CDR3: CASSVRFGDTQYF. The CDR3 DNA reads TGTGCCAGCAGCGTTCGATTCGGAGATACGCAGTATTTT.

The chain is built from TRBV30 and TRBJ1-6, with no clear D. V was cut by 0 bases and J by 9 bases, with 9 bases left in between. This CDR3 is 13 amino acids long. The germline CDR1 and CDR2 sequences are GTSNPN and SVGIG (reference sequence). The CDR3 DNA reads TGTGCCTGGAGTGTACTTCGGCGTTCACCCCTCCACTTT. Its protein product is CAWSVLRRSPLHF.

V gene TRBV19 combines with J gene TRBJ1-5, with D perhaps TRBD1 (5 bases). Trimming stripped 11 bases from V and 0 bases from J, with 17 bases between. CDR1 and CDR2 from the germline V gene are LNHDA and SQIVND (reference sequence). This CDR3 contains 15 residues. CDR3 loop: CACGGWGNSNQPQHF. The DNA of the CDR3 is TGTGCCTGCGGCGGATGGGGCAATAGCAATCAGCCCCAGCATTTT.

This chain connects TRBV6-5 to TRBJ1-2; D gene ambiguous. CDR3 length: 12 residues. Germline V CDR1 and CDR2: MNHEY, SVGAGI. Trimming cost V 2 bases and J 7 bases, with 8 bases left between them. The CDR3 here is CASSYPGRGYTF. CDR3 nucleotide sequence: TGTGCCAGCAGTTACCCAGGACGTGGCTACACCTTC.

The CDR3: CAVRDRLNTEAFF. The CDR3 DNA reads TGTGCCGTTAGAGACAGACTCAACACTGAAGCTTTCTTT. This rearrangement joins TRBV28 to TRBJ1-1, with D perhaps TRBD1 (5 bases). CDR3 length: 13 amino acids. CDR1 and CDR2 from the germline V gene are MDHEN and SYDVKM. V lost 11 bases, J lost 2 bases, and 15 bases lay in between. Complete variable domain (other parts from reference TRBV28 and TRBJ1-1): DVKVTQSSRYLVKRTGEKVFLECVQDMDHENMFWYRQDPGLGLRLIYFSYDVKMKEKGDIPEGYSVSREKKERFSLILESASTNQTSMYLCAVRDRLNTEAFFGQGTRLTVV.

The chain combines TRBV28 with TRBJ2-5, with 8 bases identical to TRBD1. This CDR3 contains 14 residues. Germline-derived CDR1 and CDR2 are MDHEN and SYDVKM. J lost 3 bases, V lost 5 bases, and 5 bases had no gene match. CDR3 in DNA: TGTGCCAGCAGTAACGACAGGGGAGAAGAGACCCAGTACTTC. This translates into CASSNDRGEETQYF.

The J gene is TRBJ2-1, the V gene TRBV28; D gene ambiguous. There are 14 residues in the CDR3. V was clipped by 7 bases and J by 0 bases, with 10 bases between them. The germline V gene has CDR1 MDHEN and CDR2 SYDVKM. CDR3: CASTTASSYNEQFF. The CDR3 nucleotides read TGTGCCAGCACTACAGCGAGCTCCTACAATGAGCAGTTCTTC.

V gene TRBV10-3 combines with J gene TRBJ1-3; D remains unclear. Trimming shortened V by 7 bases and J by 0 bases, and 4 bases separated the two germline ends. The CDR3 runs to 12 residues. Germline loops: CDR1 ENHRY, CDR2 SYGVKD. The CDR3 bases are TGTGCCATCAAGGACTCTGGAAACACCATATATTTT. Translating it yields CAIKDSGNTIYF.

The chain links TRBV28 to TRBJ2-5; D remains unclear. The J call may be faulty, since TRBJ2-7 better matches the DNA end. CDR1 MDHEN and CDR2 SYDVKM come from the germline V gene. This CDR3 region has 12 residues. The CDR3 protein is CASSLFFYEQYF. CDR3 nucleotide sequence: TGTGCCAGCAGTTTATTCTTCTACGAGCAGTACTTC.

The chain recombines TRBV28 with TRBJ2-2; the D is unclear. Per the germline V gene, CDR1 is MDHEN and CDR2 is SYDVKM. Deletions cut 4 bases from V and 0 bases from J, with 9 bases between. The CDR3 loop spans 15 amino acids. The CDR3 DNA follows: TGTGCCAGCAGTTATTGCGACGCGAACACCGGGGAGCTGTTTTTT. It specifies CASSYCDANTGELFF.

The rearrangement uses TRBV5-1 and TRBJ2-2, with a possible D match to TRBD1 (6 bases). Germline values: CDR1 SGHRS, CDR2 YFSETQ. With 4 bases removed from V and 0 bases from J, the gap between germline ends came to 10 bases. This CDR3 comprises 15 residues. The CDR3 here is CASSQRTANTGELFF. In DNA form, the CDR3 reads TGCGCCAGCAGCCAAAGGACAGCGAACACCGGGGAGCTGTTTTTT.

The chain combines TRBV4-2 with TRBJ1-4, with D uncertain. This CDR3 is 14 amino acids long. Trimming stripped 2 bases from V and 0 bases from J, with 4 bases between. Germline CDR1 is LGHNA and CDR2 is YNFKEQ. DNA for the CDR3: TGTGCCAGCAGCCAAATCGCAACTAATGAAAAACTGTTTTTT. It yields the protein CASSQIATNEKLFF.

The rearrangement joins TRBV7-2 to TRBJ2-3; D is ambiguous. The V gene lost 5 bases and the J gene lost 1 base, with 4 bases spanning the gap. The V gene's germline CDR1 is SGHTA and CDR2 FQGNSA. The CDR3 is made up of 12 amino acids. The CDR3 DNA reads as TGTGCCAGCAGCCCGCGCACAGATACGCAGTATTTT. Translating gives CASSPRTDTQYF.

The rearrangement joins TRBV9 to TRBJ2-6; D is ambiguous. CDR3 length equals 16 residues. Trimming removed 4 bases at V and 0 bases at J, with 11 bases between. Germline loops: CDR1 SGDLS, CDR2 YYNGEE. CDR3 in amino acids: CASSLSNPSGANVLTF. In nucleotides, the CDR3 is TGTGCCAGCAGCCTATCCAACCCCTCTGGGGCCAACGTCCTGACTTTC.

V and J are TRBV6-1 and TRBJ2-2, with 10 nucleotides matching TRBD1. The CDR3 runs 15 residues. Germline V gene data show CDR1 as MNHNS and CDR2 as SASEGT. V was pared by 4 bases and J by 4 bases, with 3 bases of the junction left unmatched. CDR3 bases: TGTGCCAGCAGTGGGGACAGGGGTATCACCGGGGAGCTGTTTTTT. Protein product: CASSGDRGITGELFF.

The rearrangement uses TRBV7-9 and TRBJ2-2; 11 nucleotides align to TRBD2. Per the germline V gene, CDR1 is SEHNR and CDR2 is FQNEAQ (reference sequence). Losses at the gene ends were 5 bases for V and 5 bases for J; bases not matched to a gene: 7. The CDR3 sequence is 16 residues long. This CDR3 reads CASSRPGLAATGELFF. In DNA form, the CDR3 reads TGTGCCAGCAGCCGCCCGGGACTAGCGGCGACCGGGGAGCTGTTTTTT.

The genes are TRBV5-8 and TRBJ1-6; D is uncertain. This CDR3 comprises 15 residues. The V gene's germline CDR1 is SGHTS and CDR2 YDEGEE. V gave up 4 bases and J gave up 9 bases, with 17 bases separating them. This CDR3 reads CASSLGVVAASPLHF. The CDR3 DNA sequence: TGTGCCAGCAGCCTCGGGGTGGTTGCGGCTTCACCCCTCCACTTT.

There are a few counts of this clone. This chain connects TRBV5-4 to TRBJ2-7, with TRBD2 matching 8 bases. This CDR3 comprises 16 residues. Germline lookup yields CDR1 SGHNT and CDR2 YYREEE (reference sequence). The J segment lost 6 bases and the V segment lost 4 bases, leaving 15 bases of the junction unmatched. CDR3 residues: CASSPGRAGVGLEQYF. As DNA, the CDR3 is TGTGCCAGCAGCCCTGGCCGAGCGGGAGTAGGGCTCGAGCAGTACTTC.